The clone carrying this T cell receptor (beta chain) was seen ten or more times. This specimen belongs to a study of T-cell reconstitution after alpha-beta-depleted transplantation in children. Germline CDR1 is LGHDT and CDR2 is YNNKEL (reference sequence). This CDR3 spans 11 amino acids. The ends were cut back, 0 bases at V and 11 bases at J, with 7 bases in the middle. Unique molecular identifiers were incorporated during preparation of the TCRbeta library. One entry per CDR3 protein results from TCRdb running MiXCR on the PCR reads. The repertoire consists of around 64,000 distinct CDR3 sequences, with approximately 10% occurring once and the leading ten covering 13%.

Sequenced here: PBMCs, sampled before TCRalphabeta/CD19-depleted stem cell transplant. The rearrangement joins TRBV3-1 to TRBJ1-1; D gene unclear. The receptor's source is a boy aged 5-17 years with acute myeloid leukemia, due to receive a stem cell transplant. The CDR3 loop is CASSQESGAFF. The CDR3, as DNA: TGTGCCAGCAGCCAAGAGTCCGGGGCTTTCTTT.